The 32 T cell receptor beta chains below all came from one sample that was sequenced in a study of cytomegalovirus exposure and HLA in healthy donors. Primers for the PCR totalled 60 Vbeta and 13 Jbeta. This table comes from immunoSEQ multiplex PCR, and its TCRdb copy is limited to in-frame clones, with some not included. Of 75,000 to 80,000 clones listed, around 80% were seen once; the top ten hold 1.1%. The sample was PBMCs. All receptors come from a male donor in good health and CMV-seronegative.

This clone occurred a few times. The chain is built from TRBV5-1 and TRBJ2-1; 14 bases line up with TRBD2. V shed 5 bases, J shed 2 bases, and the junction held 6 bases outside the gene matches. The germline gives CDR1 SGHRS, CDR2 YFSETQ. This CDR3 is 17 amino acids long. The CDR3 nucleotides read TGCGCCAGCAGGTTGACTAGCGGGAGGGTCACCTACAATGAGCAGTTCTTC. This encodes CASRLTSGRVTYNEQFF.

The V and J genes are TRBV7-6 and TRBJ2-7; TRBD1 aligns across 9 bases. Germline trimming cut 5 bases from V and 4 bases from J; bases unmatched to any gene: 9. CDR3 length: 15 amino acids. Germline V CDR1 and CDR2: SGHVS, FNYEAQ. CDR3 protein: CASSPAQGAEYEQYF. The CDR3 bases are TGTGCCAGCAGCCCCGCACAGGGGGCTGAGTACGAGCAGTACTTC.

This chain joins TRBV9 and TRBJ2-1; 9 bases line up with TRBD1. After removal of 3 bases from V and 2 bases from J, the junction contained 6 bases not matched to a gene. The CDR3 consists of 16 residues. The V gene's germline CDR1 is SGDLS and CDR2 YYNGEE. In DNA form, the CDR3 reads TGTGCCAGCAGCGACAGTACAGGGGGCGCCTACAATGAGCAGTTCTTC. Amino acids: CASSDSTGGAYNEQFF.

The rearrangement joins TRBV28 to TRBJ1-2; the D gene is possibly TRBD1 (5 bases). V was shortened by 3 bases and J by 8 bases, with 16 bases between the two germline ends. The germline V gene has CDR1 MDHEN and CDR2 SYDVKM. The CDR3 sequence is 14 residues long. This chain's CDR3 is CASSFLGLRSGYTF. The CDR3 DNA is TGTGCCAGCAGTTTCTTGGGGCTTCGATCGGGCTACACCTTC.

The chain links TRBV18 to TRBJ1-1; D gene ambiguous. V was cut by 1 base and J by 0 bases, with 9 bases left in between. Germline lookup yields CDR1 KGHSH and CDR2 LQKENI. CDR3 length: 15 residues. In DNA, the CDR3 is TGTGCCAGCTCACCACGTATGGAGCTGAACACTGAAGCTTTCTTT. Amino acids: CASSPRMELNTEAFF.

The chain uses TRBV6-5 and TRBJ2-7; TRBD1 agrees at 8 bases. The germline gives CDR1 MNHEY, CDR2 SVGAGI. This CDR3 is built from 12 residues. Unmatched junction bases numbered 4, after V lost 5 bases and J lost 7 bases. The CDR3 DNA reads TGTGCCAGCAGTCGGGACAGGCGAGAGCAGTACTTC. Translated, it gives CASSRDRREQYF.

For this clone: This specimen includes other DNA sequences encoding the same CDR3. V and J are TRBV28 and TRBJ1-1; D is possibly TRBD1 (6 bases). V shed 6 bases and J shed 5 bases, with 16 bases lying between them. This CDR3 has 14 amino acids. Germline-derived CDR1 and CDR2 are MDHEN and SYDVKM. The CDR3 DNA is TGTGCCAGCAGACGTAGGACAGCTTCTACTGAAGCTTTCTTT. Its translation: CASRRRTASTEAFF.

The chain is built from TRBV7-9 and TRBJ1-2, with a possible D match to TRBD1 (6 bases). The CDR3 has 15 residues. The V end lost 0 bases, the J end lost 4 bases, and 12 bases lay between the germline ends. CDR1 and CDR2 from the germline V gene are SEHNR and FQNEAQ (reference sequence). The DNA of the CDR3 is TGTGCCAGCAGCTTAGCGGGGGTAGGGGGCTATGGCTACACCTTC. Protein: CASSLAGVGGYGYTF. Full variable domain (remainder filled in from reference TRBV7-9 and TRBJ1-2): DTGVSQNPRHKITKRGQNVTFRCDPISEHNRLYWYRQTLGQGPEFLTYFQNEAQLEKSRLLSDRFSAERPKGSFSTLEIQRTEQGDSAMYLCASSLAGVGGYGYTFGSGTRLTVV.

The chain is built from TRBV7-9 and TRBJ2-5; 12 bases align to TRBD2. With V trimmed by 5 bases and J by 4 bases, 11 bases remained unmatched. Germline V CDR1 and CDR2: SEHNR, FQNEAQ (reference sequence). CDR3 length: 17 amino acids. CDR3 DNA sequence: TGTGCCAGCAGCCAAACCCGTCTAGCGGGGGGGCCAGAGACCCAGTACTTC. It translates to CASSQTRLAGGPETQYF.

This clone has only one observation. The chain recombines TRBV11-2 with TRBJ1-2, with D possibly TRBD1 on 6 matching bases. This CDR3 is built from 16 residues. Germline assignment: CDR1 SGHAT and CDR2 FQNNGV. V shed 1 base and J shed 3 bases, with 15 bases lying between them. In DNA form, the CDR3 reads TGTGCCAGCAGCTTAGTTACGGGACAAGCGCACTATGGCTACACCTTC. Its translation: CASSLVTGQAHYGYTF.

V usage is TRBV29-1 and J usage is TRBJ1-1; 9 bases line up with TRBD1. V dropped 6 bases and J dropped 5; count of bases not matched to a gene: 7. This CDR3 has 13 amino acids. Germline V gene sequence: CDR1 SQVTM, CDR2 ANQGSEA. The CDR3 bases are TGCAGCGTCCCCGGGACAGGGAATACTGAAGCTTTCTTT. It specifies CSVPGTGNTEAFF.

This chain links TRBV5-1 with TRBJ2-5; 10 bases are a match to TRBD2. The CDR3 sequence is 16 residues long. After removal of 0 bases from V and 4 bases from J, the junction contained 6 bases not matched to a gene. Looked up from germline, CDR1 is SGHRS and CDR2 is YFSETQ. The CDR3 DNA is TGCGCCAGCAGCTTGGCCAGTAGCGGGGGGTCAGAGACCCAGTACTTC. Its protein product is CASSLASSGGSETQYF.

This clone was counted a few times. The chain joins TRBV30 to TRBJ2-1, with D perhaps TRBD1 (5 bases). This CDR3 has 14 amino acids. The V and J ends lost 0 bases and 4 bases respectively, with 10 bases between them. From germline, CDR1 is GTSNPN and CDR2 SVGIG (reference sequence). CDR3 region: CAWSVRQNYNEQFF. The CDR3 nucleotides are TGTGCCTGGAGTGTACGACAGAATTACAATGAGCAGTTCTTC.

The chain recombines TRBV5-1 with TRBJ2-1; D possibly corresponds to TRBD1 (6 bases). CDR3 size: 15 residues. V lost 5 bases, J lost 5 bases, and 17 bases lay in between. Looked up from germline, CDR1 is SGHRS and CDR2 is YFSETQ. CDR3 amino acids: CASSLGRQVNNEQFF. The CDR3 coding sequence is TGCGCCAGCAGTCTGGGGAGACAGGTTAACAATGAGCAGTTCTTC.

This clone showed up just a few times. This chain uses TRBV30 with TRBJ2-7; the match to TRBD1 covers 7 bases. CDR1 GTSNPN and CDR2 SVGIG come from the germline V gene (reference sequence). The CDR3 consists of 14 residues. V dropped 1 base and J dropped 3; count of bases not matched to a gene: 6. The CDR3 region is CAWSEQGHNYEQYF. In DNA, the CDR3 is TGTGCCTGGAGTGAACAGGGGCATAACTACGAGCAGTACTTC.

The V call is TRBV6-4, the J call TRBJ2-3; D is unclear. V was trimmed by 0 bases and J by 2 bases, leaving 9 bases between them. Germline CDR1 and CDR2: MRHNA and SNTAGT. The length of the CDR3 is 15 residues. The CDR3 nucleotides read TGTGCCAGCAGTGACTCGAGTAATCCCACAGATACGCAGTATTTT. As protein: CASSDSSNPTDTQYF.

This clone was seen a handful of times. CDR3 sequence: CASSQQGRNTEAFF. The CDR3 DNA reads TGCGCCAGCAGCCAACAGGGAAGGAACACTGAAGCTTTCTTT. The chain is built from TRBV4-3 and TRBJ1-1, with D perhaps matching TRBD1 (5 bases). The V end lost 2 bases, the J end lost 1 base, and 8 bases lay between the germline ends. This CDR3 has 14 amino acids. Germline V gene lookup returns CDR1 LGHNA and CDR2 YSLEER.

CDR3 nucleotide sequence: TGTGCCAGCAGCGTAGAGGGGACTGGGAATGGAAACACCATATATTTT. It is translated as CASSVEGTGNGNTIYF. The genes are TRBV9 and TRBJ1-3; perhaps TRBD1 as D (5 bases). V lost 0 bases and J lost 3, with 13 bases in between. Germline CDR1 and CDR2: SGDLS and YYNGEE. This CDR3 has 16 amino acids. Filled out from reference TRBV9 and TRBJ1-3, the complete variable domain reads DSGVTQTPKHLITATGQRVTLRCSPRSGDLSVYWYQQSLDQGLQFLIQYYNGEERAKGNILERFSAQQFPDLHSELNLSSLELGDSALYFCASSVEGTGNGNTIYFGEGSWLTVV.

This rearrangement joins TRBV19 to TRBJ1-1; D possibly corresponds to TRBD1 (5 bases). Germline assignment: CDR1 LNHDA and CDR2 SQIVND (reference sequence). V was pared by 5 bases and J by 9 bases, with 10 bases between. The CDR3 runs to 11 residues. The CDR3 sequence is CASSAGFQAFF. The CDR3 DNA is TGTGCCAGTAGTGCAGGGTTTCAAGCTTTCTTT. Together with reference TRBV19 and TRBJ1-1, the CDR3 gives the full variable domain: DGGITQSPKYLFRKEGQNVTLSCEQNLNHDAMYWYRQDPGQGLRLIYYSQIVNDFQKGDIAEGYSVSREKKESFPLTVTSAQKNPTAFYLCASSAGFQAFFGQGTRLTVV.

This chain uses TRBV7-8 with TRBJ2-1, with TRBD1 as a possible D gene (5 bases). V lost 5 bases and J 10 bases, leaving 15 bases between the germline ends. CDR1 and CDR2 (germline): SGHVS, FQNEAQ. The CDR3 totals 13 residues. The CDR3 protein is CASSLGIQVEQFF. Written as DNA, the CDR3 is TGTGCCAGCAGCCTAGGGATACAGGTGGAGCAGTTCTTC. Full variable domain (remainder filled in from reference TRBV7-8 and TRBJ2-1): GAGVSQSPRYKVAKRGQDVALRCDPISGHVSLFWYQQALGQGPEFLTYFQNEAQLDKSGLPSDRFFAERPEGSVSTLKIQRTQQEDSAVYLCASSLGIQVEQFFGPGTRLTVL.

The genes are TRBV2 and TRBJ2-7; D is possibly TRBD2 (5 bases). Deletions cut 0 bases from V and 3 bases from J, with 9 bases between. This CDR3 has 14 amino acids. Germline-derived CDR1 and CDR2 are SNHLY and FYNNEI. The CDR3 bases are TGTGCCAGCAGTGAAGCTGGGGAGCTCTACGAGCAGTACTTC. This sequence encodes CASSEAGELYEQYF.

This chain links TRBV2 with TRBJ1-2; perhaps TRBD1 as D (5 bases). Between the trimmed V and J ends, which lost 6 bases and 4 bases, there was a span of 21 bases. Germline CDR1 SNHLY, CDR2 FYNNEI. The CDR3 contains 16 residues. The CDR3 reads CASREPGGAEGYGYTF. The CDR3 coding sequence is TGTGCCAGCAGGGAACCTGGAGGGGCGGAGGGCTATGGCTACACCTTC.

The chain is built from TRBV2 and TRBJ2-7; 8 nucleotides agree with TRBD2. Per the germline V gene, CDR1 is SNHLY and CDR2 is FYNNEI. V gave up 8 bases and J gave up 7 bases; unmatched junction bases: 13. CDR3 size: 14 residues. The CDR3 sequence: CASASPAGAREQYF. Written as DNA, the CDR3 is TGTGCCAGCGCTTCCCCAGCGGGAGCGAGGGAGCAGTACTTC. Full variable domain (outside the CDR3, taken from reference TRBV2 and TRBJ2-7): EPEVTQTPSHQVTQMGQEVILRCVPISNHLYFYWYRQILGQKVEFLVSFYNNEISEKSEIFDDQFSVERPDGSNFTLKIRSTKLEDSAMYFCASASPAGAREQYFGPGTRLTVT.

The CDR3 DNA sequence: TGTGCCAGCAACCTGGGACTAGCGAGCACAGATACGCAGTATTTT. This sequence encodes CASNLGLASTDTQYF. The chain employs TRBV13 and TRBJ2-3, with TRBD2 identical over 10 bases. CDR3 length equals 15 residues. With 7 bases clipped from V and 0 bases from J, the junction kept 4 bases outside the gene matches. In germline, CDR1 is PRHDT, CDR2 FYEKMQ (reference sequence).

The V gene is TRBV4-1, the J gene TRBJ2-3, with D unresolved. The V and J ends lost 0 bases and 2 bases respectively, with 9 bases between them. Germline loops: CDR1 MGHRA, CDR2 YSYEKL. The CDR3 runs 15 residues. CDR3 region: CASSQEEINTDTQYF. In nucleotides, the CDR3 is TGCGCCAGCAGCCAAGAGGAGATTAACACAGATACGCAGTATTTT.

V and J are TRBV12-5 and TRBJ1-6, with unresolved D. CDR1 and CDR2 from the germline V gene are LGHNT and FRNRAP. The CDR3 sequence is 13 residues long. Trimming took 1 base from V and 10 from J, leaving 8 bases between them. CDR3 in DNA: TGTGCTAGTGGTTTGGACCCGGGGTCACCCCTCCACTTT. Translating it yields CASGLDPGSPLHF. Looking up the rest from reference TRBV12-5 and TRBJ1-6 gives the full variable domain: DARVTQTPRHKVTEMGQEVTMRCQPILGHNTVFWYRQTMMQGLELLAYFRNRAPLDDSGMPKDRFSAEMPDATLATLKIQPSEPRDSAVYFCASGLDPGSPLHFGNGTRLTVT.

The chain employs TRBV2 and TRBJ1-1; tentatively, D is TRBD1 (6 bases). From germline, CDR1 is SNHLY and CDR2 FYNNEI. There are 14 residues in the CDR3. Trimming took off 4 bases at V and 11 bases at J, with 20 bases between the two ends. The CDR3 reads CASSGNTGFLLAFF. CDR3 sequence (DNA): TGTGCCAGCAGTGGAAACACAGGGTTTTTGTTGGCTTTCTTT.

CDR3 sequence: CASSLGLEKNIQYF. The CDR3 nucleotides are TGTGCCAGCAGCTTAGGCCTGGAGAAAAACATTCAGTACTTC. V usage is TRBV5-4 and J usage is TRBJ2-4; D is unclear. The CDR3 totals 14 residues. The V end lost 2 bases, the J end lost 4 bases, and 10 bases lay between the germline ends. Germline values: CDR1 SGHNT, CDR2 YYREEE (reference sequence).

This rearrangement joins TRBV29-1 to TRBJ2-7, with 10 positions matching TRBD1. The CDR3 length is 13 residues. Germline V lookup: CDR1 SQVTM, CDR2 ANQGSEA. V lost 4 bases and J lost 2; bases outside the gene matches: 2. For the CDR3, the DNA is TGCAGCGTTGGGGACAGGGGCGCCTACGAGCAGTACTTC. It encodes CSVGDRGAYEQYF.

The CDR3 loop reads CASKHPGLIDPQINQPQHF. The CDR3 bases are TGTGCCAGCAAGCATCCGGGACTTATTGACCCTCAGATTAATCAGCCCCAGCATTTT. The chain is built from TRBV28 and TRBJ1-5; tentative D call: TRBD1 (5 bases). CDR1 MDHEN and CDR2 SYDVKM come from the germline V gene. This CDR3 is 19 amino acids long. Between the trimmed V and J ends, which lost 7 bases and 4 bases, there was a span of 29 bases.

The chain recombines TRBV2 with TRBJ1-1, with TRBD1 matching 10 bases. V shed 6 bases and J 5 bases; nucleotides not matched to a gene: 6. The CDR3 runs to 14 residues. Germline values: CDR1 SNHLY, CDR2 FYNNEI. CDR3 protein: CASRGGQGGTEAFF. The CDR3 region has the DNA TGTGCCAGCAGGGGAGGACAGGGGGGGACTGAAGCTTTCTTT.

This clone was observed a handful of times. The chain uses TRBV9 and TRBJ2-6; no reliable D call. The V gene's germline CDR1 is SGDLS and CDR2 YYNGEE. Trimming took off 4 bases at V and 1 base at J, with 6 bases between the two ends. The CDR3 totals 14 residues. CDR3 in amino acids: CASSSRSGANVLTF. CDR3 nucleotides: TGTGCCAGCAGCTCTAGATCTGGGGCCAACGTCCTGACTTTC.